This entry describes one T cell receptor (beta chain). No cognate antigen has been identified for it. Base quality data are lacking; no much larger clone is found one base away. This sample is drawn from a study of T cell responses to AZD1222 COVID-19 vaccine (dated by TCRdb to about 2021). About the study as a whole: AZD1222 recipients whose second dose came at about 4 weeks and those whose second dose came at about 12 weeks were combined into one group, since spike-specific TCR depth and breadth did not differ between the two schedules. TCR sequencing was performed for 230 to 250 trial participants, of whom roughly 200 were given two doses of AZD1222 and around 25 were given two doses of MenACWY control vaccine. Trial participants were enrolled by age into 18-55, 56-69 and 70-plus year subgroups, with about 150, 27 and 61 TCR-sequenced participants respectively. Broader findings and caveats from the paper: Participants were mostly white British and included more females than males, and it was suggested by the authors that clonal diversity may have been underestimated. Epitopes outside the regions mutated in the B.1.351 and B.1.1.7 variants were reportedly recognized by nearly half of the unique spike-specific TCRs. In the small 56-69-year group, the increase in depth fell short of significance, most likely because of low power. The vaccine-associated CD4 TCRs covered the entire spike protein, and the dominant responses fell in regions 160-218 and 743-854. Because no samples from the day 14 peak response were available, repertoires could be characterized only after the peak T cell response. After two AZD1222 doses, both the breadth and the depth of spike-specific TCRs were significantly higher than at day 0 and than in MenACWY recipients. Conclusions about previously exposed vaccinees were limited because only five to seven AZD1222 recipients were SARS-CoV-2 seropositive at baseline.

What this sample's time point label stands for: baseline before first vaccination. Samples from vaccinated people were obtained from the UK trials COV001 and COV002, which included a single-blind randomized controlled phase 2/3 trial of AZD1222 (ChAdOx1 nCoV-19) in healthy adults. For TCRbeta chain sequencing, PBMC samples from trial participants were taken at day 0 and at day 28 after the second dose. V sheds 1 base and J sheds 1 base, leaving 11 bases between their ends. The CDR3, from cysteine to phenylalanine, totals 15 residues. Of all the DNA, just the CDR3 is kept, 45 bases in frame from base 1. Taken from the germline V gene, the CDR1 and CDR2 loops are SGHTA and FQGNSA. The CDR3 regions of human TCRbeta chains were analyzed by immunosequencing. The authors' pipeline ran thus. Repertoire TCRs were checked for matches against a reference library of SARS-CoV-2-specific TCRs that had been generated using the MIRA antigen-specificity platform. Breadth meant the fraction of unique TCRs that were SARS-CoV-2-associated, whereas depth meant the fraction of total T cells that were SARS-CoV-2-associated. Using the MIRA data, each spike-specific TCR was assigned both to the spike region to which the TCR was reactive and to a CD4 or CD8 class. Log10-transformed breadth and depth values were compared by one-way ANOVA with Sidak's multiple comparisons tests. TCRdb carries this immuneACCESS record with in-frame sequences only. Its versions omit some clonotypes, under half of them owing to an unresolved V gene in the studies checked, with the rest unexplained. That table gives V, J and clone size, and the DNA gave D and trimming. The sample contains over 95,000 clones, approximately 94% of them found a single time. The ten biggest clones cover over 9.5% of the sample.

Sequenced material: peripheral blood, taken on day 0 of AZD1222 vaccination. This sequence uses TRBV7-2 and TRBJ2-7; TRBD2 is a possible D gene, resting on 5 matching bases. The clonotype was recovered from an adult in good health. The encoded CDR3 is CASSLEEVGSYEQYF. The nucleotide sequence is TGTGCCAGCAGCTTAGAGGAGGTCGGTTCCTACGAGCAGTACTTC.